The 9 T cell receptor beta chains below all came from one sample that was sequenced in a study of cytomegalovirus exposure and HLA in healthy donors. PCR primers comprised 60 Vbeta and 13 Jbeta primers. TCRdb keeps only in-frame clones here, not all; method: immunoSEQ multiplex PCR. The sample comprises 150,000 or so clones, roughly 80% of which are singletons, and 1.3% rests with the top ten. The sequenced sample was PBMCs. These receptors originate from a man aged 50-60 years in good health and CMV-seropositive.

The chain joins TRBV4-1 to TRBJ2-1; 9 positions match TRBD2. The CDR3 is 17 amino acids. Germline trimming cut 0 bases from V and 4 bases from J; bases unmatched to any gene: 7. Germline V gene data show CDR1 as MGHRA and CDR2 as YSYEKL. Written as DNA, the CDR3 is TGCGCCAGCAGCCAAGATGCACAGCGGGAGGTATACAATGAGCAGTTCTTC. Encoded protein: CASSQDAQREVYNEQFF.

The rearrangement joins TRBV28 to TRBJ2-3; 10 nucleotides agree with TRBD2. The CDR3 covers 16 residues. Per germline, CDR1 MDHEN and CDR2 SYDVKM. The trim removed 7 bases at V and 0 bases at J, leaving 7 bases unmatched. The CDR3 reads CASTVLAGVSTDTQYF. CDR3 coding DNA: TGTGCCAGCACCGTCCTAGCGGGAGTGAGCACAGATACGCAGTATTTT.

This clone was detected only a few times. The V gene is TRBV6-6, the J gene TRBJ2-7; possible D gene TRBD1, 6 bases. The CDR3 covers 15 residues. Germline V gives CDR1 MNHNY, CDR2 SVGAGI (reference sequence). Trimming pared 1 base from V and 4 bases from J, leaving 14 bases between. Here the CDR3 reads CASSYLSGVGYEQYF. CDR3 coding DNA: TGTGCCAGCAGTTACTTGTCAGGGGTAGGTTACGAGCAGTACTTC.

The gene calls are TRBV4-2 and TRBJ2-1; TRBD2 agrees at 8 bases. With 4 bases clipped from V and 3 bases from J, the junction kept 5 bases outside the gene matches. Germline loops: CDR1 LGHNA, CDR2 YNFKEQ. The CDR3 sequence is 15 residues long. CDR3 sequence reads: CASSPAGEVYNEQFF. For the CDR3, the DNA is TGTGCCAGCAGCCCAGCGGGAGAAGTCTACAATGAGCAGTTCTTC.

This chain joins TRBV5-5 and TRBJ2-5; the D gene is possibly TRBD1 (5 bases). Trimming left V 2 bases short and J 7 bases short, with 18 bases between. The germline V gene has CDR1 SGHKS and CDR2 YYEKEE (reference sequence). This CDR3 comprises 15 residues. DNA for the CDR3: TGTGCCAGCAGCTTAAGGTTGGCCAGGGAAGGGACCCAGTACTTC. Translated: CASSLRLAREGTQYF.

CDR3 nucleotide sequence: TGTGCCAGCAGCCCCGGGACTAGCGGGGGGGCCGGAGATACGCAGTATTTT. Protein sequence: CASSPGTSGGAGDTQYF. The chain recombines TRBV5-4 with TRBJ2-3; 16 bases are a match to TRBD2. The CDR3 runs to 17 residues. Germline loops: CDR1 SGHNT, CDR2 YYREEE (reference sequence). The junction had 7 bases not matched to a gene; V was cut back by 4 bases and J by 5 bases.

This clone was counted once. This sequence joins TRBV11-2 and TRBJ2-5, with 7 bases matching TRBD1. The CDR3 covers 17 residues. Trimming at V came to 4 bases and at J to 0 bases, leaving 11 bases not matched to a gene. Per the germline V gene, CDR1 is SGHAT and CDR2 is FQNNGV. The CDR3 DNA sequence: TGTGCCAGCAGCTCCCCCCCGGGACAGACGTACCAAGAGACCCAGTACTTC. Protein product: CASSSPPGQTYQETQYF.

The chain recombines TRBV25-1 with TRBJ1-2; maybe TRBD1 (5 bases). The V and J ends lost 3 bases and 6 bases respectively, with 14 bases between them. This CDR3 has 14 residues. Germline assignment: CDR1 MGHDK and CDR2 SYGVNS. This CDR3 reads CASSENPRGDGYTF. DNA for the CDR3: TGTGCCAGCAGTGAGAATCCTAGGGGTGATGGCTACACCTTC.

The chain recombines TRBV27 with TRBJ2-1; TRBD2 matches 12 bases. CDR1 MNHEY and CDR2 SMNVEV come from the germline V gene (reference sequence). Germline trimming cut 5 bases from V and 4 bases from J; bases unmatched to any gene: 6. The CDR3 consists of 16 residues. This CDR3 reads CASSLGLAGSYNEQFF. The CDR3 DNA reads TGTGCCAGCAGTCTAGGACTAGCGGGATCATACAATGAGCAGTTCTTC.